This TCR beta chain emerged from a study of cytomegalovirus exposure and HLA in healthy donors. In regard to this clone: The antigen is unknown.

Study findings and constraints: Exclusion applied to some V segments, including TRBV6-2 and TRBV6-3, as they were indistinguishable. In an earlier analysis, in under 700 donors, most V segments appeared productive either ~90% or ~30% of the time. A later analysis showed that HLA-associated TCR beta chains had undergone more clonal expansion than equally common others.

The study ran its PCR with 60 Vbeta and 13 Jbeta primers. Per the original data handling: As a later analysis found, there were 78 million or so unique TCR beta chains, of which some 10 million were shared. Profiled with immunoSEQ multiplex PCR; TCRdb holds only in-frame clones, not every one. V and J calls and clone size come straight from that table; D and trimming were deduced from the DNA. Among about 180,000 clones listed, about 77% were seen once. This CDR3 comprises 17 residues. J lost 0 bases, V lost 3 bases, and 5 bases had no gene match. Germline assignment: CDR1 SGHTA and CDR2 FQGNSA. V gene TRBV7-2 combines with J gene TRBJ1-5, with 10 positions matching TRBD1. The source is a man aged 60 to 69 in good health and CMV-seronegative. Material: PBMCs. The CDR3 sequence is CASSLDRGAYSNQPQHF. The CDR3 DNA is TGTGCCAGCAGCTTGGACAGGGGGGCCTATAGCAATCAGCCCCAGCATTTT.